This entry describes one T cell receptor beta chain. Its antigen is unidentified. The sample originates from a study of OX40 agonist ivuxolimab in advanced cancers. Study-level background: At doses from 0.01 to 10 mg/kg, patients were given intravenous ivuxolimab every 2 weeks. The eligibility criteria allowed prior anti-PD-1, anti-PD-L1 or anti-CTLA-4 therapy, and around 40% had some.

Exclusion applied to patients with autoimmune disease history or systemic immunosuppression. Sequencing used immunoSEQ multiplex PCR; TCRdb keeps in-frame clones, though not all of them. The data show 80,000 to 95,000 clones, with roughly 91% seen just once and more than 0.6% held by the top ten. Study findings and constraints: Low normalized T-cell clonal expansion was additionally recorded for some nonresponders.

The origin of this receptor is an adult with an advanced solid tumor such as melanoma, head and neck, liver or kidney cancer. The sequencing used CD4+ or CD8+ T cells sorted from blood, collected in a trial of the OX40 agonist ivuxolimab.

The CDR3: CAISESSADTQYF. CDR3 sequence (DNA): TGTGCCATCAGTGAGTCGTCGGCAGATACGCAGTATTTT. The chain couples TRBV10-3 to TRBJ2-3; no definite D call. Per the germline V gene, CDR1 is ENHRY and CDR2 is SYGVKD. Deletions cut 0 bases from V and 4 bases from J, with 5 bases between. The CDR3 loop spans 13 amino acids.